The 19 T cell receptor beta chains below were found in one sample sequenced in a study of OX40 agonist ivuxolimab in advanced cancers. Measured with immunoSEQ multiplex PCR; TCRdb has only the in-frame clones, and not every one. The profile shows roughly 80,000 clones, around four fifths of them singletons. The source was CD4+ or CD8+ T cells sorted from blood, collected in a trial of the OX40 agonist ivuxolimab. These receptors were taken from an adult with an advanced solid tumor such as melanoma, head and neck, liver or kidney cancer.

The gene calls are TRBV27 and TRBJ1-4; no clear D gene. Trimming removed 0 bases from V and 0 bases from J, with 8 bases in between. Germline V gene data show CDR1 as MNHEY and CDR2 as SMNVEV (reference sequence). The CDR3 is 16 amino acids. The CDR3 here is CASSLSTVPTNEKLFF. DNA of the CDR3: TGTGCCAGCAGTTTATCTACAGTTCCAACTAATGAAAAACTGTTTTTT.

J is TRBJ2-7 and V is TRBV6-4; 9 bases agree with TRBD1. The germline V gene encodes CDR1 MRHNA and CDR2 SNTAGT. Trimming removed 5 bases from V and 9 bases from J; junction bases left unmatched: 8. The CDR3 runs 13 residues. This CDR3 is CASSLRTGERQYF. CDR3 DNA sequence: TGTGCCAGCAGTCTTAGGACAGGGGAAAGGCAGTACTTC.

The chain uses TRBV7-2 and TRBJ2-1; 8 nucleotides match TRBD1. J was trimmed by 3 bases and V by 1 base; bases with no gene match: 8. The germline gives CDR1 SGHTA, CDR2 FQGNSA. The CDR3 runs to 17 residues. In DNA form, the CDR3 reads TGTGCCAGCAGCTTAGTAGGGCGACAGGGGTTCTACAATGAGCAGTTCTTC. This codes for CASSLVGRQGFYNEQFF.

The gene calls are TRBV11-2 and TRBJ2-1, with TRBD2 as a possible D gene (5 bases). This CDR3 spans 17 amino acids. Trimming left V 1 base short and J 0 bases short, with 13 bases between. Germline CDR1 and CDR2: SGHAT and FQNNGV. For the CDR3, the DNA is TGTGCCAGCAGCTTAGCTTCAGCGGTCAGCTCCTACAATGAGCAGTTCTTC. Translation: CASSLASAVSSYNEQFF. Based on the CDR3 plus reference TRBV11-2 and TRBJ2-1, the full variable domain is EAGVAQSPRYKIIEKRQSVAFWCNPISGHATLYWYQQILGQGPKLLIQFQNNGVVDDSQLPKDRFSAERLKGVDSTLKIQPAKLEDSAVYLCASSLASAVSSYNEQFFGPGTRLTVL.

The chain has TRBV2 and TRBJ2-2; tentative D call: TRBD1 (6 bases). The V and J ends lost 5 bases and 6 bases respectively, with 16 bases between them. This CDR3 has 15 residues. Germline values: CDR1 SNHLY, CDR2 FYNNEI. The CDR3 DNA sequence: TGTGCCAGCAGTTTGACAGCGAGGACAGCCGGGGAGCTGTTTTTT. Amino acids: CASSLTARTAGELFF.

This chain uses TRBV9 with TRBJ1-6; a weak D match, TRBD1 (6 bases). CDR3 length: 15 amino acids. Trimming cost V 3 bases and J 10 bases, with 17 bases left between them. CDR1 is SGDLS, CDR2 YYNGEE, per germline. CDR3 DNA: TGTGCCAGCAGCGCCCTAAACAGGGAAGGCTCACCCCTCCACTTT. This translates into CASSALNREGSPLHF.

The chain carries TRBV20-1 and TRBJ1-4, with D perhaps matching TRBD1 (5 bases). In germline, CDR1 is DFQATT, CDR2 SNEGSKA (reference sequence). The CDR3 runs to 11 residues. V was trimmed by 5 bases and J by 10 bases, leaving 11 bases between them. Here the CDR3 reads CSAPEGRKLFF. The CDR3, as DNA: TGCAGTGCTCCCGAGGGGCGAAAACTGTTTTTT.

The chain employs TRBV5-1 and TRBJ2-2; no clear D. Germline lookup yields CDR1 SGHRS and CDR2 YFSETQ. There are 15 residues in the CDR3. Trimming took 1 base from V and 2 from J, leaving 9 bases between them. The CDR3 DNA follows: TGCGCCAGCAGCTTGAACGGCCCAAACACCGGGGAGCTGTTTTTT. The encoded protein is CASSLNGPNTGELFF.

The rearrangement links TRBV5-1 to TRBJ1-6; D perhaps matches TRBD1 (5 bases). CDR3 length: 15 residues. Looked up from germline, CDR1 is SGHRS and CDR2 is YFSETQ. V shed 0 bases and J shed 7 bases, with 11 bases lying between them. The CDR3 DNA is TGCGCCAGCAGCTTGGCCCAGGGTGACAATTCACCCCTCCACTTT. As protein: CASSLAQGDNSPLHF.

J is TRBJ1-6 and V is TRBV28; D gene uncertain. Germline V gives CDR1 MDHEN, CDR2 SYDVKM. Trimming pared 6 bases from V and 10 bases from J, leaving 7 bases between. CDR3 length equals 11 residues. The CDR3 here is CASRTKSPLHF. In DNA, the CDR3 is TGTGCCAGCAGGACTAAATCACCCCTCCACTTT.

This clone was picked up a small number of times. The chain recombines TRBV30 with TRBJ1-5; 7 nucleotides agree with TRBD1. Trimming removed 7 bases from V and 2 bases from J; junction bases left unmatched: 11. The CDR3 covers 15 residues. Germline CDR1 GTSNPN, CDR2 SVGIG (reference sequence). CDR3 residues: CAFLPTGAGNQPQHF. For the CDR3, the DNA is TGTGCCTTTCTACCTACAGGGGCGGGCAATCAGCCCCAGCATTTT. Full variable domain (missing parts from reference TRBV30 and TRBJ1-5): SQTIHQWPATLVQPVGSPLSLECTVEGTSNPNLYWYRQAAGRGLQLLFYSVGIGQISSEVPQNLSASRPQDRQFILSSKKLLLSDSGFYLCAFLPTGAGNQPQHFGDGTRLSIL.

Remarks on this clone: Other DNA sequences from this sample encode an identical CDR3 as well. This chain joins TRBV5-1 and TRBJ2-2, with D perhaps TRBD2 (5 bases). This CDR3 has 15 amino acids. The germline gives CDR1 SGHRS, CDR2 YFSETQ. Trimming took 0 bases from V and 5 from J, leaving 11 bases between them. DNA of the CDR3: TGCGCCAGCAGCTTGGAAGGAGGACGAACCGGGGAGCTGTTTTTT. Protein: CASSLEGGRTGELFF.

The chain employs TRBV6-5 and TRBJ2-5; D ambiguous. CDR1 and CDR2 from the germline V gene are MNHEY and SVGAGI. CDR3 length: 14 amino acids. Trimming left V 0 bases short and J 5 bases short, with 10 bases between. The CDR3 DNA follows: TGTGCCAGCAGTTACTCGTGGCAGGTGGAGACCCAGTACTTC. This gives the protein CASSYSWQVETQYF.

This clone has just one count. The V gene is TRBV23-1, the J gene TRBJ1-4; D unresolved. TRBV23-1 is known as an ORF, though its function is uncertain. The CDR3 totals 14 residues. V was cut by 2 bases and J by 0 bases, with 4 bases left in between. CDR3 protein: CASSQPATNEKLFF. The CDR3, as DNA: TGCGCCAGCAGTCAACCAGCAACTAATGAAAAACTGTTTTTT.

The J gene is TRBJ2-6, the V gene TRBV4-2; D is perhaps TRBD1 (6 bases). The CDR3 is 17 residues long. Germline values: CDR1 LGHNA, CDR2 YNFKEQ. Trimming pared 5 bases from V and 3 bases from J, leaving 17 bases between. This CDR3 reads CASSFRQGLNGANVLTF. The CDR3 nucleotides are TGTGCCAGCAGCTTTAGGCAGGGGTTGAATGGGGCCAACGTCCTGACTTTC.

The sample holds one count of this clone. The chain is built from TRBV4-3 and TRBJ2-1; D might be TRBD1 or TRBD2, each matching 6 bases. V was shortened by 4 bases and J by 10 bases, with 20 bases between the two germline ends. The CDR3 covers 15 residues. In germline, CDR1 is LGHNA, CDR2 YSLEER. As DNA, the CDR3 is TGCGCCAGCAGCCGTTCCCGGGGGCCGGGGCGAGAGCAGTTCTTC. Protein sequence: CASSRSRGPGREQFF.

This clone was observed a few times. The gene calls are TRBV5-1 and TRBJ2-2, with TRBD2 matching 7 bases. Germline V lookup: CDR1 SGHRS, CDR2 YFSETQ. The CDR3 covers 17 residues. Trimming took 3 bases from V and 4 from J; bases not matched to a gene: 12. The CDR3 here is CASSSPRRGLRTGELFF. In DNA form, the CDR3 reads TGCGCCAGCAGCTCCCCACGGCGGGGACTACGCACCGGGGAGCTGTTTTTT.

This chain links TRBV9 with TRBJ2-7; D is unclear. V lost 5 bases and J lost 5, with 17 bases in between. The CDR3 sequence is 14 residues long. In germline, CDR1 is SGDLS, CDR2 YYNGEE. Here the CDR3 DNA reads TGTGCCAGCAGTCATGACCCAAGGGTCCACGAGCAGTACTTC. Amino acid sequence: CASSHDPRVHEQYF.

The rearrangement joins TRBV9 to TRBJ1-3, with 7 bases identical to TRBD1. J was trimmed by 8 bases and V by 5 bases; bases with no gene match: 7. CDR1 is SGDLS and CDR2 is YYNGEE in the germline V gene. The CDR3 contains 13 residues. The CDR3 nucleotides read TGTGCCAGCAGTATAGGGACAGCAGACACCATATATTTT. It specifies CASSIGTADTIYF.